This is a list of T cell receptor beta chains from one sample in a study of graft-versus-host responses after intestinal transplantation. TCRdb's copy holds only in-frame clones and misses some; the assay was immunoSEQ multiplex PCR. Here the sample spans about 29,000 clones, 90% to 95% being singletons. The sequencing here drew on PBMCs, taken 66 days after intestinal transplant. These receptors came from a human patient who received an intestinal transplant, so some T cells may come from the graft donor. CDR3s include the opening cysteine and the closing phenylalanine or tryptophan. D genes are given only for firm matches. Not all rows give a size; the values are once, few, many and, for expanded clones, a class.

TRBV7-6	TRBJ2-7	.	.	CASSLVPRKGHTYEQYF	TGTGCCAGCAGCTTAGTTCCCCGAAAAGGACATACCTACGAGCAGTACTTC
TRBV7-8	TRBJ1-5	TRBD1	.	CASSTETGVKQPQHF	TGTGCCAGCAGCACCGAGACAGGGGTGAAACAGCCCCAGCATTTT
TRBV4-3	TRBJ2-3	.	.	CASSPHSETDTQYF	TGCGCCAGCAGCCCTCATTCGGAGACAGATACGCAGTATTTT
TRBV4-1	TRBJ2-1	TRBD2	.	CASSQDLGLAFYNEQFF	TGCGCCAGCAGCCAAGATCTCGGACTAGCATTCTACAATGAGCAGTTCTTC
TRBV7-9	TRBJ2-2	TRBD1	once	CASSLPTPGQGGLGGELFF	TGTGCCAGCAGCTTACCTACCCCGGGACAGGGGGGTCTAGGCGGGGAGCTGTTTTTT
TRBV28	TRBJ2-1	.	.	CASSPWGGDNEQFF	TGTGCCAGCAGCCCATGGGGGGGCGACAATGAGCAGTTCTTC
TRBV6-6	TRBJ1-3	.	few	CASRPGHLSSGNTIYF	TGTGCCAGCAGGCCGGGACATCTGAGCTCTGGAAACACCATATATTTT
TRBV7-9	TRBJ2-1	.	.	CASDEQFF	TGTGCCAGTGATGAGCAGTTCTTC
TRBV18	TRBJ2-7	.	.	CASSPTLAYEQYF	TGTGCCAGCTCACCAACTCTAGCCTACGAGCAGTACTTC
TRBV30	TRBJ1-1	.	.	CAWSADERTEAFF	TGTGCCTGGAGTGCGGATGAAAGGACTGAAGCTTTCTTT
TRBV19	TRBJ2-2	.	.	CASSIEGAGEAGELFF	TGTGCCAGTAGTATAGAGGGGGCAGGGGAGGCCGGGGAGCTGTTTTTT
TRBV7-9	TRBJ2-7	TRBD2	.	CASSLWSGDYEQYF	TGTGCCAGCAGCTTATGGAGCGGGGACTACGAGCAGTACTTC
TRBV27	TRBJ1-2	.	once	CASSFGTDYGYTF	TGTGCCAGCAGTTTCGGGACGGACTATGGCTACACCTTC
TRBV2	TRBJ1-3	TRBD1	.	CASNPDRALSGNTIYF	TGTGCCAGCAACCCGGACAGGGCACTCTCTGGAAACACCATATATTTT
TRBV19	TRBJ2-6	.	.	CASSIRSGSGANVLTF	TGTGCCAGTAGTATTAGGTCGGGATCTGGGGCCAACGTCCTGACTTTC
TRBV27	TRBJ2-1	.	.	CASSLQKYNEQFF	TGTGCCAGCAGTTTGCAGAAGTACAATGAGCAGTTCTTC
TRBV6-1	TRBJ2-1	TRBD2	few	CASSAGGSSYNEQFF	TGTGCCAGCAGCGCCGGGGGGAGCTCCTACAATGAGCAGTTCTTC
TRBV6-5	TRBJ2-7	.	.	CASSYSTVRLTYEQYF	TGTGCCAGCAGTTACTCGACAGTTCGTTTAACCTACGAGCAGTACTTC
TRBV19	TRBJ2-7	TRBD1	once	CASSPGTGDYEQYF	TGTGCCAGTAGCCCCGGGACAGGGGACTACGAGCAGTACTTC
TRBV29-1	TRBJ1-1	TRBD1	once	CSVGQGAYTEAFF	TGCAGCGTTGGACAGGGAGCATACACTGAAGCTTTCTTT